Listed here is a single TCR beta chain. This specimen comes from a study of T-cell memory formation after mild COVID-19. Study details: TCR clusters showed largely donor specificity.

MiXCR, applied by TCRdb to the 5' RACE reads, yields one record per CDR3 protein. The sample holds 80,000 to 130,000 distinct CDR3 sequences, over 8.5% seen once. Sequenced sample: PBMCs or a T cell subset sorted from them (not recorded which). This sequence was found in a man between 18 and 35 years old who had mild COVID-19 (a few samples of this study predate the infection). Cell type and time point are not known.

The CDR3 loop reads CASSYPGNYGYTF. CDR3 in DNA: TGTGCCAGCAGTTACCCAGGAAACTATGGCTACACCTTC. The V gene is TRBV6-2 or TRBV6-3, the J gene TRBJ1-2; D remains unclear. This CDR3 spans 13 amino acids. Germline V gene sequence: CDR1 MNHEY, CDR2 SVGEGT. The germline V and J ends were trimmed by 2 bases and 2 bases, with 6 bases remaining between them.